The 23 T cell receptor beta chains listed next were all sequenced from one sample in a study of CD8+CD57+ T cells in acquired aplastic anemia. It was genomic DNA that served as the template for profiling TCR beta VDJ and CDR3. TCRdb recomputed calls from the reads with MiXCR, one row per CDR3 protein. The sample includes around 250,000 distinct CDR3 sequences, 55% to 65% of them seen just once. The sequenced sample was sorted CD4+, CD8+, or CD8+CD57+ T cells (not recorded which) from PBMCs. Receptor source: a human donor with severe aplastic anemia or a healthy control (not recorded which).

This rearrangement joins TRBV7-9 to TRBJ1-5; possibly TRBD1 for D (5 bases). The CDR3 consists of 15 residues. Germline values: CDR1 SEHNR, CDR2 FQNEAQ (reference sequence). Trimming took off 1 base at V and 5 bases at J, with 12 bases between the two ends. The CDR3 spells CASSLVSGIYQPQHF. Written as DNA, the CDR3 is TGTGCCAGCAGCTTAGTATCAGGGATCTATCAGCCCCAGCATTTT.

The chain is built from TRBV2 and TRBJ2-2, with 10 bases matching TRBD2. Germline V gene data show CDR1 as SNHLY and CDR2 as FYNNEI. The CDR3 covers 15 residues. The V and J ends lost 6 bases and 5 bases, in that order; junction bases with no gene match: 6. For the CDR3, the DNA is TGTGCCAGCAGGCGACTAGCGGGCCTAACCGGGGAGCTGTTTTTT. Its translation is CASRRLAGLTGELFF.

V gene TRBV25-1 combines with J gene TRBJ2-3; weak D call: TRBD1 (6 bases). The V end lost 4 bases, the J end lost 6 bases, and 23 bases lay between the germline ends. CDR3 length: 17 amino acids. CDR1 and CDR2 (germline): MGHDK, SYGVNS. The CDR3 sequence is CASSGLQGRGEGDTQYF. In DNA form, the CDR3 reads TGTGCCAGCAGTGGCCTACAGGGTCGCGGAGAGGGTGATACGCAGTATTTT.

This clonotype was picked up a small number of times. The genes are TRBV7-8 and TRBJ2-7, with 8 bases identical to TRBD2. CDR3 length: 15 residues. V was pared by 5 bases and J by 3 bases, with 9 bases of the junction left unmatched. Looked up from germline, CDR1 is SGHVS and CDR2 is FQNEAQ. This CDR3 is CASSRDLAGGYEQYF. CDR3 bases: TGTGCCAGCAGCCGTGATCTAGCGGGTGGCTACGAGCAGTACTTC.

This clonotype was counted at least ten times. V and J are TRBV19 and TRBJ2-5; possibly TRBD1 or TRBD2 for D (5 bases each). V was clipped by 3 bases and J by 3 bases, with 11 bases between them. The CDR3 loop spans 14 amino acids. Per germline, CDR1 LNHDA and CDR2 SQIVND (reference sequence). The CDR3 nucleotides are TGTGCCAGTAGTATTCGTGGGGGAAAAGAGACCCAGTACTTC. Translation gives CASSIRGGKETQYF.

The rearrangement links TRBV6-5 to TRBJ1-3; perhaps TRBD1 as D (6 bases). CDR3 length equals 13 residues. Trimming took off 7 bases at V and 3 bases at J, with 10 bases between the two ends. Germline CDR1 MNHEY, CDR2 SVGAGI. For the CDR3, the DNA is TGTGCCAGCAACCCACAGGGTGGAAACACCATATATTTT. This gives the protein CASNPQGGNTIYF.

This clonotype has a count of ten or more. The CDR3 sequence is CASKGQGVSGANVLTF. CDR3 sequence (DNA): TGCGCCAGCAAGGGACAGGGGGTCTCTGGGGCCAACGTCCTGACTTTC. The J gene is TRBJ2-6, the V gene TRBV5-1, with TRBD1 matching over 11 bases. The CDR3 consists of 16 residues. Germline CDR1 reads SGHRS; CDR2 reads YFSETQ. J gave up 0 bases and V 6 bases, and 2 bases lay outside the gene matches.

In regard to this clonotype: The germline gene is not matched at one end of the junction; a read error may be the cause. The chain employs TRBV5-1 and TRBJ2-7, with D perhaps TRBD1 (6 bases). The CDR3 length is 12 residues. The V gene's germline CDR1 is SGHRS and CDR2 YFSETQ. CDR3 sequence (DNA): TGTGCCAGCAGTTCACAGGGCAACGAGCAGTACTTC. Residues: CASSSQGNEQYF.

This clonotype was seen ten or more times. This chain connects TRBV5-1 to TRBJ2-5; unclear D gene. Germline V gene data show CDR1 as SGHRS and CDR2 as YFSETQ. The CDR3 contains 14 residues. V was shortened by 0 bases and J by 4 bases, with 10 bases between the two germline ends. The CDR3 loop reads CASSLASLGETQYF. CDR3 coding DNA: TGCGCCAGCAGCTTGGCATCTCTCGGAGAGACCCAGTACTTC.

This clonotype was recorded at least ten times. The chain couples TRBV7-2 to TRBJ2-5; no clear D. The CDR3 sequence is 13 residues long. V lost 5 bases and J lost 5, with 12 bases in between. CDR1 is SGHTA, CDR2 FQGNSA, per germline. The CDR3 DNA follows: TGTGCCAGCAGCGCGGCACCGAGGGAGACCCAGTACTTC. Translated, it gives CASSAAPRETQYF.

This clonotype has more than one count but fewer than ten. The chain recombines TRBV7-8 with TRBJ2-7, with 8 bases aligning to TRBD1. J gave up 1 base and V 2 bases, and 7 bases lay outside the gene matches. There are 16 residues in the CDR3. Germline V gene sequence: CDR1 SGHVS, CDR2 FQNEAQ. The CDR3 nucleotides are TGTGCCAGCAGCTTAAAACCCAGGGGGCAGTCCTACGAGCAGTACTTC. Its protein is CASSLKPRGQSYEQYF.

This clonotype was observed at least ten times. J is TRBJ1-3 and V is TRBV12-3 or TRBV12-4, with 8 bases fitting TRBD1. Unmatched junction bases numbered 4, after V lost 2 bases and J lost 7 bases. There are 14 residues in the CDR3. DNA of the CDR3: TGTGCCAGCAGTTTATGGCAGGGGGCGAACACCATATATTTT. Its translation: CASSLWQGANTIYF.

The chain uses TRBV19 and TRBJ2-1; D might be TRBD1 or TRBD2, each matching 6 bases. The germline V gene encodes CDR1 LNHDA and CDR2 SQIVND (reference sequence). The ends were cut back, 5 bases at V and 3 bases at J, with 14 bases in the middle. The CDR3 sequence is 15 residues long. This CDR3 is CASSGLGGFYNEQFF. Here the CDR3 DNA reads TGTGCCAGTAGTGGGCTAGGGGGGTTCTACAATGAGCAGTTCTTC.

This clonotype turned up a few times. The chain recombines TRBV28 with TRBJ2-7, with D maybe TRBD1 (7 bases). CDR1 and CDR2 (germline): MDHEN, SYDVKM. The CDR3 sequence is 17 residues long. V lost 2 bases and J lost 1, with 18 bases in between. The CDR3 loop is CASSLGAGGPGSYEQYF. The CDR3 DNA reads TGTGCCAGCAGTTTAGGGGCAGGGGGGCCAGGGTCCTACGAGCAGTACTTC.

This clonotype was detected a few times. The chain uses TRBV24-1 and TRBJ2-5; weak D call: TRBD2 (6 bases). The CDR3 is 12 residues long. Trimming removed 3 bases at V and 9 bases at J, with 10 bases between. Germline CDR1 is KGHDR and CDR2 is SFDVKD. The CDR3 here is CATSDPPGAQYF. CDR3 sequence (DNA): TGTGCCACCAGTGATCCACCGGGGGCCCAGTACTTC.

This clonotype was picked up one time. This chain joins TRBV6-6 and TRBJ2-7; TRBD1 matches at 12 bases. The trim removed 4 bases at V and 6 bases at J, leaving 7 bases unmatched. Germline CDR1 reads MNHNY; CDR2 reads SVGAGI (reference sequence). CDR3 size: 15 residues. The CDR3: CASSSPGQGAFEQYF. The DNA of the CDR3 is TGTGCCAGCAGTTCCCCGGGACAGGGGGCCTTCGAGCAGTACTTC.

This clonotype was picked up many times. The rearrangement uses TRBV11-1 and TRBJ2-5, with D possibly being TRBD1 (5 bases). Germline CDR1 SGHAT, CDR2 FQDESV (reference sequence). The CDR3 extends over 14 amino acids. V lost 5 bases and J 5 bases, leaving 15 bases between the germline ends. The CDR3 nucleotides read TGTGCCAGCAGCCGTTATGGGGCGTCGGAGACCCAGTACTTC. Protein product: CASSRYGASETQYF. Based on the CDR3 plus reference TRBV11-1 and TRBJ2-5, the full variable domain is EAEVAQSPRYKITEKSQAVAFWCDPISGHATLYWYRQILGQGPELLVQFQDESVVDDSQLPKDRFSAERLKGVDSTLKIQPAELGDSAMYLCASSRYGASETQYFGPGTRLLVL.

The sample holds many counts of this clonotype. V gene TRBV19 combines with J gene TRBJ2-1; D is undetermined. Germline CDR1 and CDR2: LNHDA and SQIVND (reference sequence). CDR3 length: 13 amino acids. The ends were cut back, 3 bases at V and 9 bases at J, with 12 bases in the middle. The CDR3 sequence: CASSIPPASEQFF. The DNA of the CDR3 is TGTGCCAGTAGTATCCCCCCCGCGAGTGAGCAGTTCTTC. Full variable domain (missing parts from reference TRBV19 and TRBJ2-1): DGGITQSPKYLFRKEGQNVTLSCEQNLNHDAMYWYRQDPGQGLRLIYYSQIVNDFQKGDIAEGYSVSREKKESFPLTVTSAQKNPTAFYLCASSIPPASEQFFGPGTRLTVL.

V and J are TRBV19 and TRBJ2-7, with TRBD2 matching 7 bases. Germline CDR1 is LNHDA and CDR2 is SQIVND (reference sequence). CDR3 length: 14 residues. Unmatched junction bases numbered 10, after V lost 7 bases and J lost 4 bases. The CDR3 sequence: CASTSTSSLYEQYF. CDR3 in DNA: TGTGCCAGTACCTCGACTAGCAGTTTATACGAGCAGTACTTC. The full variable domain, with the rest looked up from reference TRBV19 and TRBJ2-7, is DGGITQSPKYLFRKEGQNVTLSCEQNLNHDAMYWYRQDPGQGLRLIYYSQIVNDFQKGDIAEGYSVSREKKESFPLTVTSAQKNPTAFYLCASTSTSSLYEQYFGPGTRLTVT.

The DNA of the CDR3 is TGTGCCACCAGCAGGGACAGGGGGGAAAAACTGTTTTTT. Translation: CATSRDRGEKLFF. The rearrangement links TRBV15 to TRBJ1-4; TRBD1 aligns across 10 bases. Germline-derived CDR1 and CDR2 are LNHNV and YYDKDF (reference sequence). CDR3 length: 13 amino acids. V lost 3 bases and J lost 8; bases outside the gene matches: 0. Using reference TRBV15 and TRBJ1-4 for the parts outside the CDR3, the full variable domain is DAMVIQNPRYQVTQFGKPVTLSCSQTLNHNVMYWYQQKSSQAPKLLFHYYDKDFNNEADTPDNFQSRRPNTSFCFLDIRSPGLGDTAMYLCATSRDRGEKLFFGSGTQLSVL.

In this sample, this clonotype turned up a few times. The chain uses TRBV10-3 and TRBJ2-7; 9 positions agree with TRBD1. Germline CDR1 is ENHRY and CDR2 is SYGVKD. V lost 7 bases and J lost 2; bases outside the gene matches: 6. The CDR3 length is 14 residues. CDR3 DNA sequence: TGTGCCATCAAGGAGACAGGGGGGACCTACGAGCAGTACTTC. This gives the protein CAIKETGGTYEQYF.

The chain carries TRBV19 and TRBJ2-2; D remains ambiguous. Germline CDR1 and CDR2: LNHDA and SQIVND (reference sequence). V was trimmed by 1 base and J by 7 bases, leaving 13 bases between them. The CDR3 consists of 15 residues. CDR3: CASSIGGRGNGELFF. For the CDR3, the DNA is TGTGCCAGTAGTATAGGCGGCCGTGGGAACGGGGAGCTGTTTTTT.

This sequence joins TRBV5-1 and TRBJ2-7, with 14 bases identical to TRBD2. V was pared by 4 bases and J by 8 bases, with 8 bases of the junction left unmatched. CDR1 is SGHRS and CDR2 is YFSETQ in the germline V gene. The CDR3 sequence is 15 residues long. The CDR3 region is CASSSGLAGGHKQYF. The CDR3 DNA reads TGCGCCAGCAGCAGTGGACTAGCGGGGGGCCATAAGCAGTACTTC. The full variable domain, its missing parts supplied by reference TRBV5-1 and TRBJ2-7, is KAGVTQTPRYLIKTRGQQVTLSCSPISGHRSVSWYQQTPGQGLQFLFEYFSETQRNKGNFPGRFSGRQFSNSRSEMNVSTLELGDSALYLCASSSGLAGGHKQYFGPGTRLTVT.